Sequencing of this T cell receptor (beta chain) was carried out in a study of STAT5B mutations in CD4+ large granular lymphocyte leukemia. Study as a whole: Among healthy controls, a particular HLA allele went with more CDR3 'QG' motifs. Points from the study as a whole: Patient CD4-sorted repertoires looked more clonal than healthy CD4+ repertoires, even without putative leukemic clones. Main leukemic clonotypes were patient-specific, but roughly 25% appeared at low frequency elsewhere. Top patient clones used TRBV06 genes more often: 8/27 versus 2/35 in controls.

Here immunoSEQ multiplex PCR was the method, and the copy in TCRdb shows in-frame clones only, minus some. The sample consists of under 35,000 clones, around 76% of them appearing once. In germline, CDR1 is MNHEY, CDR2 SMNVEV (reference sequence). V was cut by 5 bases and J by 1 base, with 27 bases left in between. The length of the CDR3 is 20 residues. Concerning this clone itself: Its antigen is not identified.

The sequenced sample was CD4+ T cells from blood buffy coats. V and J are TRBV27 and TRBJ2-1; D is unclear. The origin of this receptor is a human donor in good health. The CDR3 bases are TGTGCCAGCAGTCAGAGACGCCGTGGGCTTTCGGGTTCATCCTACAATGAGCAGTTCTTC. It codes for CASSQRRRGLSGSSYNEQFF.